These 32 T cell receptor beta chains share one sample of origin, sequenced in a study of cytomegalovirus exposure and HLA in healthy donors. Both 60 Vbeta primers and 13 Jbeta primers went into the PCR. The protocol was immunoSEQ multiplex PCR, while the TCRdb copy is restricted to in-frame clones and leaves out a portion. The sample has 95,000 to 150,000 clones, roughly a tenth seen once. The material sequenced was PBMCs. Source of these receptors: a woman aged 18-30 years in good health and CMV-seropositive.

The table lists this clone with a few counts. J is TRBJ2-1 and V is TRBV29-1, with D possibly being TRBD1 (5 bases). Germline V CDR1 and CDR2: SQVTM, ANQGSEA. Trimming stripped 8 bases from V and 6 bases from J, with 14 bases between. The CDR3 has 12 residues. The DNA of the CDR3 is TGCAGCATTCAGGGATCGGGCAATGAGCAGTTCTTC. The encoded protein is CSIQGSGNEQFF.

The chain couples TRBV2 to TRBJ2-2; 10 bases match TRBD1. Germline V CDR1 and CDR2: SNHLY, FYNNEI. V gave up 6 bases and J gave up 5 bases; unmatched junction bases: 3. CDR3 length equals 14 residues. CDR3 region: CASRGGQGTGELFF. The DNA of the CDR3 is TGTGCCAGCAGGGGGGGACAGGGGACCGGGGAGCTGTTTTTT.

V gene TRBV30 combines with J gene TRBJ1-3, with a weak D call TRBD1 (6 bases). V was cut by 3 bases and J by 9 bases, with 24 bases left in between. Germline V CDR1 and CDR2: GTSNPN, SVGIG (reference sequence). CDR3 length: 16 amino acids. In nucleotides, the CDR3 is TGTGCCTGGAGGGGGGGGCACCCGGTTGATTCGCTCACCATATATTTT. It codes for CAWRGGHPVDSLTIYF.

This clone was seen only a few times. V gene TRBV6-5 combines with J gene TRBJ2-7; unclear D gene. CDR3 length: 13 residues. V dropped 2 bases and J dropped 6 bases, with 11 bases sitting between them. Looked up from germline, CDR1 is MNHEY and CDR2 is SVGAGI. The CDR3 sequence is CASSYPGTGEQYF. Here the CDR3 DNA reads TGTGCCAGCAGTTACCCAGGAACTGGCGAGCAGTACTTC.

Only a few counts were recorded for this clone. V gene TRBV19 combines with J gene TRBJ2-7; perhaps TRBD1 as D (5 bases). Germline V lookup: CDR1 LNHDA, CDR2 SQIVND (reference sequence). CDR3 length: 13 residues. Trimming left V 9 bases short and J 0 bases short, with 12 bases between. Here the CDR3 reads CASSRASSYEQYF. CDR3 bases: TGTGCCAGCTCCAGGGCTAGCTCCTACGAGCAGTACTTC.

This clone was counted a few times. This sample includes further DNA sequences coding for the same CDR3. The rearrangement uses TRBV2 and TRBJ1-4; 7 bases agree with TRBD1. This CDR3 contains 14 residues. The germline V gene encodes CDR1 SNHLY and CDR2 FYNNEI. After removal of 8 bases from V and 3 bases from J, the junction contained 6 bases not matched to a gene. CDR3 amino acids: CASLTGTANEKLFF. CDR3 bases: TGTGCCAGCCTTACTGGGACAGCTAATGAAAAACTGTTTTTT.

V and J are TRBV29-1 and TRBJ2-1, with 13 bases matching TRBD2. From germline, CDR1 is SQVTM and CDR2 ANQGSEA. The CDR3 runs to 14 residues. After removal of 7 bases from V and 6 bases from J, the junction contained 6 bases not matched to a gene. The DNA for the CDR3 is TGCAGCGCCCAACTAGCGGGAGGGCCCAATGAGCAGTTCTTC. This codes for CSAQLAGGPNEQFF.

This clone turned up a few times. V and J are TRBV4-1 and TRBJ1-5; D might be TRBD1 (5 bases). In germline, CDR1 is MGHRA, CDR2 YSYEKL. Trimming removed 1 base from V and 0 bases from J, with 7 bases in between. CDR3 length equals 15 residues. CDR3: CASSQVDSSNQPQHF. CDR3 nucleotides: TGCGCCAGCAGCCAAGTCGACAGTAGCAATCAGCCCCAGCATTTT.

The chain recombines TRBV12-5 with TRBJ1-6; 7 nucleotides match TRBD1. V was clipped by 6 bases and J by 10 bases; unmatched bases: 3. This CDR3 comprises 12 residues. Per the germline V gene, CDR1 is LGHNT and CDR2 is FRNRAP. The CDR3 spells CASGTGASPLHF. CDR3 nucleotides: TGTGCTAGTGGAACAGGGGCCTCACCCCTCCACTTT.

This clone was seen more than once but under ten times. The CDR3 nucleotides read TGTGCCAGCAGCGGATCTAGCGGGAGGAATGAGCAGTTCTTC. Its translation is CASSGSSGRNEQFF. The chain recombines TRBV13 with TRBJ2-1; 11 bases are shared with TRBD2. The CDR3 is 14 residues long. The germline V gene has CDR1 PRHDT and CDR2 FYEKMQ (reference sequence). J was trimmed by 7 bases and V by 5 bases; bases with no gene match: 4.

V usage is TRBV7-2 and J usage is TRBJ1-4; no reliable D call. The CDR3 runs 16 residues. V lost 0 bases and J lost 0, with 8 bases in between. CDR1 SGHTA and CDR2 FQGNSA come from the germline V gene. The CDR3 nucleotides read TGTGCCAGCAGCTTAGCCCTCATAGCAACTAATGAAAAACTGTTTTTT. It encodes CASSLALIATNEKLFF.

The chain links TRBV4-2 to TRBJ2-3; tentatively, D is TRBD2 (6 bases). V was clipped by 0 bases and J by 0 bases, with 10 bases between them. Looked up from germline, CDR1 is LGHNA and CDR2 is YNFKEQ. The CDR3 spans 16 residues. The CDR3 sequence: CASSQDWAGSTDTQYF. The CDR3 DNA follows: TGTGCCAGCAGCCAAGATTGGGCGGGAAGCACAGATACGCAGTATTTT.

This clone has just a few counts. V usage is TRBV11-3 and J usage is TRBJ2-7; weak D call: TRBD1 (6 bases). This CDR3 is 13 amino acids long. Trimming cost V 4 bases and J 0 bases, with 7 bases left between them. Germline CDR1 and CDR2: SGHNT and YENEEA. CDR3 amino acids: CASSSDSSYEQYF. The DNA of the CDR3 is TGTGCCAGCAGCTCGGACAGCTCCTACGAGCAGTACTTC.

The chain employs TRBV2 and TRBJ1-5, with D perhaps matching TRBD1 (6 bases). V was shortened by 9 bases and J by 5 bases, with 17 bases between the two germline ends. The CDR3 extends over 14 amino acids. Germline loops: CDR1 SNHLY, CDR2 FYNNEI. CDR3 sequence reads: CASNRQGLHQPQHF. CDR3 DNA: TGTGCCAGTAATAGGCAGGGGTTACATCAGCCCCAGCATTTT.

Points on this clone: The germline gene is not matched at one end of the junction; a read error may be the cause. The V call is TRBV30, the J call TRBJ2-4; TRBD2 matches at 7 bases. Per the germline V gene, CDR1 is GTSNPN and CDR2 is SVGIG (reference sequence). This CDR3 region has 14 residues. CDR3 DNA sequence: TGTGCCTGGAGTATCCCCCCCCTAGCGGATTTTAAGTACTTT. Protein: CAWSIPPLADFKYF.

This clone was counted only a few times. The chain combines TRBV28 with TRBJ2-7; 8 positions match TRBD2. Germline CDR1 and CDR2: MDHEN and SYDVKM. The CDR3 totals 15 residues. The V segment lost 4 bases and the J segment 5 bases; nucleotides outside the gene matches: 10. CDR3 in amino acids: CASSSPGLGENEQYF. The CDR3 coding sequence is TGTGCCAGCAGTTCACCGGGACTAGGTGAAAACGAGCAGTACTTC.

The table lists this clone with a few counts. This sequence joins TRBV28 and TRBJ2-5; possibly TRBD1 for D (5 bases). This CDR3 has 14 residues. Deletions cut 2 bases from V and 5 bases from J, with 12 bases between. Per germline, CDR1 MDHEN and CDR2 SYDVKM. The CDR3 nucleotides are TGTGCCAGCAGTTTAGACAGCTTCAGGGAGACCCAGTACTTC. This translates into CASSLDSFRETQYF.

This clone came up a few times. This CDR3 is CSVAGQEQGAFF. CDR3 sequence (DNA): TGCAGCGTCGCGGGGCAGGAGCAGGGAGCTTTCTTT. The chain employs TRBV29-1 and TRBJ1-1; TRBD1 might be the D (5 bases). The CDR3 is 12 residues long. The ends were cut back, 6 bases at V and 10 bases at J, with 18 bases in the middle. The V gene's germline CDR1 is SQVTM and CDR2 ANQGSEA.

The DNA of the CDR3 is TGTGCCAGCACCCAGGGGACAGGGATATCTGAAGCTTTCTTT. Translation: CASTQGTGISEAFF. This chain links TRBV11-1 with TRBJ1-1; 9 bases are shared with TRBD1. Germline assignment: CDR1 SGHAT and CDR2 FQDESV (reference sequence). The junction had 9 bases not matched to a gene; V was cut back by 7 bases and J by 6 bases. The length of the CDR3 is 14 residues.

The V gene is TRBV5-1, the J gene TRBJ1-5; TRBD1 matches 7 bases. Germline-derived CDR1 and CDR2 are SGHRS and YFSETQ. The CDR3 loop spans 14 amino acids. J was trimmed by 7 bases and V by 0 bases; bases with no gene match: 4. Written as DNA, the CDR3 is TGCGCCAGCAGCTTGGGGGACAGCAGGCAGCCCCAGCATTTT. Translation gives CASSLGDSRQPQHF. Filled out from reference TRBV5-1 and TRBJ1-5, the complete variable domain reads KAGVTQTPRYLIKTRGQQVTLSCSPISGHRSVSWYQQTPGQGLQFLFEYFSETQRNKGNFPGRFSGRQFSNSRSEMNVSTLELGDSALYLCASSLGDSRQPQHFGDGTRLSIL.

This clone appeared a few times. V usage is TRBV29-1 and J usage is TRBJ2-5; TRBD1 might be the D (6 bases). The CDR3 length is 16 residues. Per germline, CDR1 SQVTM and CDR2 ANQGSEA. V lost 6 bases and J 2 bases, leaving 22 bases between the germline ends. For the CDR3, the DNA is TGCAGCGTGTCCCCCGCCCTAGACAGGCCACAAGAGACCCAGTACTTC. Amino acid sequence: CSVSPALDRPQETQYF. The entire variable domain, with the rest obtained from reference TRBV29-1 and TRBJ2-5, is as follows: SAVISQKPSRDICQRGTSLTIQCQVDSQVTMMFWYRQQPGQSLTLIATANQGSEATYESGFVIDKFPISRPNLTFSTLTVSNMSPEDSSIYLCSVSPALDRPQETQYFGPGTRLLVL.

About this clone: The junction differs from germline at one of its ends, possibly a read error. V and J are TRBV27 and TRBJ2-7; 7 bases align to TRBD1. This CDR3 comprises 17 residues. CDR1 MNHEY and CDR2 SMNVEV come from the germline V gene (reference sequence). The CDR3 sequence is CASSLFGARGSYYEQYF. The CDR3 region has the DNA TGTGCCAGCAGCTTATTTGGGGCCAGGGGGTCTTACTACGAGCAGTACTTC.

The chain joins TRBV2 to TRBJ2-2; D is unclear. Germline V gene lookup returns CDR1 SNHLY and CDR2 FYNNEI. V was clipped by 7 bases and J by 7 bases, with 19 bases between them. This CDR3 region has 15 residues. The CDR3 DNA is TGTGCCAGCAACCGTCTCGGTCCCTATGGCGGGGAGCTGTTTTTT. Translated, it gives CASNRLGPYGGELFF.

This clone was counted only a few times. The chain uses TRBV29-1 and TRBJ2-5; D not resolved. The germline V gene encodes CDR1 SQVTM and CDR2 ANQGSEA. The CDR3 totals 11 residues. Trimming cost V 4 bases and J 5 bases, with 8 bases left between them. In nucleotides, the CDR3 is TGCAGCGTTGGTGAAGCGGAGACCCAGTACTTC. Translating gives CSVGEAETQYF.

This clone was seen more than once but under ten times. The identical CDR3 is also encoded by other nucleotide sequences in the sample. J is TRBJ2-7 and V is TRBV7-9; D unresolved. The CDR3 runs to 13 residues. V lost 3 bases, J lost 0 bases, and 6 bases lay in between. Germline assignment: CDR1 SEHNR and CDR2 FQNEAQ (reference sequence). For the CDR3, the DNA is TGTGCCAGCAGCTTCCAGGTCTCCTACGAGCAGTACTTC. Translating gives CASSFQVSYEQYF. Based on the CDR3 plus reference TRBV7-9 and TRBJ2-7, the full variable domain is DTGVSQNPRHKITKRGQNVTFRCDPISEHNRLYWYRQTLGQGPEFLTYFQNEAQLEKSRLLSDRFSAERPKGSFSTLEIQRTEQGDSAMYLCASSFQVSYEQYFGPGTRLTVT.

This chain connects TRBV19 to TRBJ2-3; D is uncertain. This CDR3 is 11 amino acids long. Trimming took off 1 base at V and 7 bases at J, with 3 bases between the two ends. CDR1 is LNHDA, CDR2 SQIVND, per germline (reference sequence). The CDR3 loop reads CASSIAYTQYF. The CDR3 coding sequence is TGTGCCAGTAGTATAGCATATACGCAGTATTTT.

The table lists this clone with a few counts. The chain combines TRBV27 with TRBJ1-1; the D gene is possibly TRBD1 (5 bases). V was clipped by 6 bases and J by 1 base, with 15 bases between them. CDR1 and CDR2 from the germline V gene are MNHEY and SMNVEV (reference sequence). The CDR3 spans 15 residues. The CDR3 protein is CASSATVLENTEAFF. The CDR3 DNA reads TGTGCCAGCAGCGCGACAGTTCTTGAGAACACTGAAGCTTTCTTT.

This clone was counted only a few times. The genes are TRBV15 and TRBJ2-7; 9 bases line up with TRBD1. V shed 8 bases and J 5 bases; nucleotides not matched to a gene: 10. CDR3 length equals 14 residues. The germline V gene encodes CDR1 LNHNV and CDR2 YYDKDF (reference sequence). CDR3 in DNA: TGTGCCACCTCAGAAGGACAGGGGATCAACGAGCAGTACTTC. Its translation: CATSEGQGINEQYF.

The chain uses TRBV28 and TRBJ1-1; a weak D match, TRBD1 (5 bases). Germline loops: CDR1 MDHEN, CDR2 SYDVKM. Trimming removed 3 bases at V and 6 bases at J, with 8 bases between. This CDR3 spans 12 amino acids. The CDR3 bases are TGTGCCAGCAGTTTTTGGGGGGCTGAAGCTTTCTTT. Amino acids: CASSFWGAEAFF.

The rearrangement joins TRBV27 to TRBJ2-5; D possibly corresponds to TRBD1 (6 bases). In germline, CDR1 is MNHEY, CDR2 SMNVEV (reference sequence). The CDR3 spans 15 residues. The V gene lost 3 bases and the J gene lost 1 base, with 12 bases spanning the gap. The DNA of the CDR3 is TGTGCCAGCAGTTTCGAGAGAGGGGGCCAAGAGACCCAGTACTTC. Protein product: CASSFERGGQETQYF.

The V call is TRBV5-4, the J call TRBJ1-1, with 9 bases aligning to TRBD1. Per the germline V gene, CDR1 is SGHNT and CDR2 is YYREEE (reference sequence). The CDR3 contains 17 residues. Losses at the gene ends were 3 bases for V and 3 bases for J; bases not matched to a gene: 12. The CDR3 loop is CASSSDRGKFSDTEAFF. As DNA, the CDR3 is TGTGCCAGCAGCTCCGACAGGGGGAAATTCTCGGACACTGAAGCTTTCTTT.

The rearrangement joins TRBV4-2 to TRBJ2-5; 7 bases are a match to TRBD1. The CDR3 is 16 amino acids. V was clipped by 2 bases and J by 3 bases; unmatched bases: 9. The germline CDR1 and CDR2 sequences are LGHNA and YNFKEQ. The CDR3 loop reads CASSQYSGQGEETQYF. In DNA form, the CDR3 reads TGTGCCAGCAGCCAATATAGTGGTCAGGGGGAAGAGACCCAGTACTTC.